Shown below are 16 T cell receptor beta chains from a single sample sequenced in a study of shared T cell receptors in the human thymus. The protocol was immunoSEQ multiplex PCR, while the TCRdb copy is restricted to in-frame clones and leaves out a portion. The profile shows under 850,000 clones, roughly 90% of them singletons. These same data were also listed under a study on human thymus T cells.

Sequencing input: thymocytes. The receptor set was obtained from a boy under three years old with a congenital heart defect.

J is TRBJ1-2 and V is TRBV4-3; D possibly corresponds to TRBD1 (5 bases). CDR3 size: 13 residues. V shed 1 base and J shed 7 bases, with 10 bases lying between them. Germline V gives CDR1 LGHNA, CDR2 YSLEER. The CDR3 region has the DNA TGCGCCAGCAGCCAAGCCCCAGGGTTTGGCTACACCTTC. It codes for CASSQAPGFGYTF.

In its sample, this clone was seen once. This chain connects TRBV4-1 to TRBJ2-5; 8 bases align to TRBD2. The CDR3 has 17 amino acids. Germline CDR1 MGHRA, CDR2 YSYEKL. V lost 0 bases, J lost 1 base, and 7 bases stayed unmatched. CDR3 residues: CASSQDLGTSFQETQYF. The DNA for the CDR3 is TGCGCCAGCAGCCAAGATCTTGGGACTAGTTTCCAAGAGACCCAGTACTTC.

The V gene is TRBV29-1, the J gene TRBJ2-1; a weak D match, TRBD2 (6 bases). CDR1 and CDR2 (germline): SQVTM, ANQGSEA. The CDR3 is made up of 12 amino acids. The CDR3 coding sequence is TGCACGGGACTCCGCTCCTACAATGAGCAGTTCTTC. This sequence encodes CTGLRSYNEQFF.

The CDR3 loop is CATRIPGPETQYF. The CDR3 DNA reads as TGTGCCACTCGTATCCCAGGGCCTGAGACCCAGTACTTC. This rearrangement joins TRBV7-9 to TRBJ2-5; possible D gene TRBD1, 5 bases. Germline CDR1 SEHNR, CDR2 FQNEAQ (reference sequence). The CDR3 consists of 13 residues. The ends were cut back, 10 bases at V and 5 bases at J, with 17 bases in the middle.

The chain links TRBV28 to TRBJ2-7; 9 nucleotides line up with TRBD1. Germline-derived CDR1 and CDR2 are MDHEN and SYDVKM. This CDR3 is built from 13 residues. V was pared by 6 bases and J by 3 bases, with 3 bases of the junction left unmatched. The CDR3 here is CASSPTGGYEQYF. For the CDR3, the DNA is TGTGCCAGCAGCCCGACAGGGGGCTACGAGCAGTACTTC.

The chain carries TRBV27 and TRBJ2-1, with TRBD2 matching 7 bases. Germline CDR1 reads MNHEY; CDR2 reads SMNVEV (reference sequence). Trimming took 5 bases from V and 3 from J; bases not matched to a gene: 10. This CDR3 has 16 amino acids. The chain's CDR3 is CASSAPLAVGYNEQFF. The CDR3 coding sequence is TGTGCCAGCAGTGCCCCCCTAGCGGTCGGCTACAATGAGCAGTTCTTC.

J is TRBJ2-1 and V is TRBV27; 9 bases are a match to TRBD2. V lost 7 bases and J lost 0; bases outside the gene matches: 13. CDR3 length: 18 residues. Germline-derived CDR1 and CDR2 are MNHEY and SMNVEV (reference sequence). The CDR3 DNA follows: TGTGCCAGCAAGCGCACAGCGGGAGGCCCGAGCTCCTACAATGAGCAGTTCTTC. Its translation: CASKRTAGGPSSYNEQFF.

This rearrangement joins TRBV23-1 to TRBJ2-1; the match to TRBD1 covers 10 bases. TRBV23-1 carries the ORF label, with uncertain function. CDR3 length: 14 amino acids. V lost 2 bases and J lost 7; bases outside the gene matches: 2. CDR3 nucleotide sequence: TGCGCCAGCAGTCAACCGGGACAGGGGAATGAGCAGTTCTTC. This encodes CASSQPGQGNEQFF.

The chain employs TRBV13 and TRBJ1-3, with 8 bases fitting TRBD1. This CDR3 is built from 16 residues. V lost 5 bases, J lost 8 bases, and 14 bases stayed unmatched. Germline V gives CDR1 PRHDT, CDR2 FYEKMQ (reference sequence). The CDR3 DNA reads TGTGCCAGCAGCCTACCTCCCAGGGGGCAAAGGGACACCATATATTTT. Translated, it gives CASSLPPRGQRDTIYF. Supplemented by reference TRBV13 and TRBJ1-3, the full variable domain reads AAGVIQSPRHLIKEKRETATLKCYPIPRHDTVYWYQQGPGQDPQFLISFYEKMQSDKGSIPDRFSAQQFSDYHSELNMSSLELGDSALYFCASSLPPRGQRDTIYFGEGSWLTVV.

V is TRBV15 and J is TRBJ2-7; 10 nucleotides agree with TRBD2. Germline V gene sequence: CDR1 LNHNV, CDR2 YYDKDF (reference sequence). With 3 bases clipped from V and 6 bases from J, the junction kept 8 bases outside the gene matches. The CDR3 has 15 residues. The CDR3 DNA reads TGTGCCACCAGCAGGAGGCTAGCGGGAGAAGGCGAGCAGTACTTC. This encodes CATSRRLAGEGEQYF.

The chain combines TRBV12-5 with TRBJ1-5; a weak D match, TRBD1 (5 bases). Trimming left V 5 bases short and J 4 bases short, with 12 bases between. There are 14 residues in the CDR3. Germline values: CDR1 LGHNT, CDR2 FRNRAP. For the CDR3, the DNA is TGTGCTAGTGGTCGACTCGACAGAAATCAGCCCCAGCATTTT. Its protein product is CASGRLDRNQPQHF.

This clone was recorded only once. The chain combines TRBV25-1 with TRBJ2-1, with 12 nucleotides matching TRBD2. Losses at the gene ends were 4 bases for V and 8 bases for J; bases not matched to a gene: 9. Per the germline V gene, CDR1 is MGHDK and CDR2 is SYGVNS. The length of the CDR3 is 16 residues. In DNA, the CDR3 is TGTGCCAGCAGTGTGACTAGCGGGAGAGGGTCCCATGAGCAGTTCTTC. Translating it yields CASSVTSGRGSHEQFF.

V gene TRBV7-6 combines with J gene TRBJ2-3; D possibly corresponds to TRBD1 (5 bases). The germline CDR1 and CDR2 sequences are SGHVS and FNYEAQ. Trimming pared 1 base from V and 2 bases from J, leaving 16 bases between. The CDR3 spans 17 residues. The CDR3 is CASSLGAPGRDTDTQYF. CDR3 sequence (DNA): TGTGCCAGCAGCTTAGGGGCCCCGGGCAGGGACACAGATACGCAGTATTTT.

The chain combines TRBV5-6 with TRBJ2-4; no clear D. This CDR3 is 17 amino acids long. Trimming shortened V by 3 bases and J by 0 bases, and 16 bases separated the two germline ends. The V gene's germline CDR1 is SGHDT and CDR2 YYEEEE. The CDR3 is CASSSRPSLGAKNIQYF. CDR3 bases: TGTGCCAGCAGCTCTAGGCCCAGCTTGGGAGCCAAAAACATTCAGTACTTC.

V is TRBV18 and J is TRBJ2-7; D call uncertain. CDR1 KGHSH and CDR2 LQKENI come from the germline V gene. The V and J ends lost 2 bases and 3 bases respectively, with 17 bases between them. The length of the CDR3 is 16 residues. CDR3 coding DNA: TGTGCCAGCTCACCATCCAGACTCAGAATCGGCTACGAGCAGTACTTC. The encoded protein is CASSPSRLRIGYEQYF. The whole variable domain, remainder taken from reference TRBV18 and TRBJ2-7, is NAGVMQNPRHLVRRRGQEARLRCSPMKGHSHVYWYRQLPEEGLKFMVYLQKENIIDESGMPKERFSAEFPKEGPSILRIQQVVRGDSAAYFCASSPSRLRIGYEQYFGPGTRLTVT.

The CDR3 coding sequence is TGCGCCAGCAGTGAGTTCGGGGGACGCTCGCAGTATTTT. Translated, it gives CASSEFGGRSQYF. J is TRBJ2-3 and V is TRBV10-1, with a weak D call TRBD2 (6 bases). The CDR3 is 13 residues long. Trimming removed 1 base from V and 10 bases from J, with 12 bases in between. Germline-derived CDR1 and CDR2 are WNHNN and SYGVQD (reference sequence).